The clone carrying this T cell receptor (delta chain) was seen only a few times. What it binds is not known. After alphabeta T cell depletion, CD3+ Vdelta1+ Vdelta2- thymocytes were sorted. The source of the sample is a study of Vδ1+ human thymocytes. RNA was extracted from the cells and then reverse transcribed. CDR3 amplicons came from multiplex PCR with pooled V-gene forward and constant-region reverse primers. TCRdb called clones from the multiplex PCR reads again using CATT. This table has 45,000 to 75,000 delta-chain clones, approximately 15% appearing once. CDR3 length equals 22 residues. Trimming took off 0 bases at V and 3 bases at J, with 32 bases between the two ends. Germline CDR1 and CDR2: TSWWSYY and QGS. Broader study findings: Unexpected Vdelta2 sequences could cause misinterpretation of bulk repertoire data. Many TRG clonotypes were shared between donors; TRD repertoires were essentially private. Unlike peripheral blood Vdelta1+ controls, thymic delta-chain sequences included roughly 22% Vdelta2 and few Vdelta3. In the thymus, TRG and TRD repertoires looked highly polyclonal with Gaussian CDR3 lengths.

The specimen sequenced was Vdelta1+ gamma-delta thymocytes from the thymus. Subset given: FACS-sorted CD3+ TCRalphabeta- TCRVdelta1+ TCRVdelta2- thymocytes. The sequence was collected from a girl less than two years old who had congenital heart surgery. The rearrangement joins TRDV1 to TRDJ1; TRDD3 is a possible D gene (6 bases). The CDR3 sequence: CALGELVEAGVARDVESDKLIF. DNA of the CDR3: TGTGCTCTTGGGGAACTGGTAGAGGCTGGGGTGGCCCGCGACGTGGAGTCCGATAAACTCATCTTT.